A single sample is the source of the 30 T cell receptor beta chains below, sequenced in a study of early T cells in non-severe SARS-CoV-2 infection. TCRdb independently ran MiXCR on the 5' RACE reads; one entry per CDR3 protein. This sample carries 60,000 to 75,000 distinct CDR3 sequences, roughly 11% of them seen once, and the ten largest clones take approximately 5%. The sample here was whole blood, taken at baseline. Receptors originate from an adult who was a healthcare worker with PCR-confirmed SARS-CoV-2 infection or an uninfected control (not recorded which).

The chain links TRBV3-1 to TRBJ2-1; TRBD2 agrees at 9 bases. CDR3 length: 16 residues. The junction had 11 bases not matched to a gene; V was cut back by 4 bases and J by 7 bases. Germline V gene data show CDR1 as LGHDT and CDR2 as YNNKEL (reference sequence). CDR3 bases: TGTGCCAGCAGCCCACAAGCCGGCGGGAGGGTGAATGAGCAGTTCTTC. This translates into CASSPQAGGRVNEQFF.

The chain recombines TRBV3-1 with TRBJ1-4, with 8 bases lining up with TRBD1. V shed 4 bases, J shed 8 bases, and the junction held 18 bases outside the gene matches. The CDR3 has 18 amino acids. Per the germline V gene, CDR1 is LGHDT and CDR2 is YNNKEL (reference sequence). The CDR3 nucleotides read TGTGCCAGCAGCCTACGTTCGGGACAGGTCCTGACTCGGGAAAAACTGTTTTTT. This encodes CASSLRSGQVLTREKLFF.

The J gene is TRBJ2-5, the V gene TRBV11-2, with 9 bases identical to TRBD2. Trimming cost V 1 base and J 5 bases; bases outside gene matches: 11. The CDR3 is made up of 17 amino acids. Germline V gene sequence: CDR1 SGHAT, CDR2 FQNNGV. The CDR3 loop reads CASSLVRLAGHGETQYF. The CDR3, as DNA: TGTGCCAGCAGCTTAGTACGGCTAGCGGGGCACGGGGAGACCCAGTACTTC.

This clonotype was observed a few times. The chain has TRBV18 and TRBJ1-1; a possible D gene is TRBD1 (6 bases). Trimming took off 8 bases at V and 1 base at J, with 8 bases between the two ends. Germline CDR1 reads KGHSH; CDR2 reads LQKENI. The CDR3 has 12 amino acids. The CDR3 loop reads CASAQGNTEAFF. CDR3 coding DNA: TGTGCCAGCGCACAGGGGAACACTGAAGCTTTCTTT.

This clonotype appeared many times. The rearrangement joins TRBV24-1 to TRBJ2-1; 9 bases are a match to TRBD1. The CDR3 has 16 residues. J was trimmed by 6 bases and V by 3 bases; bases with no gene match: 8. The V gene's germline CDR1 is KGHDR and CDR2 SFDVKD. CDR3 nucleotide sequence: TGTGCCACCAGTGATCCCGGACAGGGGAGGTCCAATGAGCAGTTCTTC. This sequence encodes CATSDPGQGRSNEQFF.

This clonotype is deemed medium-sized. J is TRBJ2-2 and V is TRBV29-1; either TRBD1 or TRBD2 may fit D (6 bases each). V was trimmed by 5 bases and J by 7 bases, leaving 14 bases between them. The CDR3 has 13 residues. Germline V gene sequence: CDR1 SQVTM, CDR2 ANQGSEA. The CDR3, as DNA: TGCAGCGTTAGACTCGGGGGCGTCGGGGAGCTGTTTTTT. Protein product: CSVRLGGVGELFF.

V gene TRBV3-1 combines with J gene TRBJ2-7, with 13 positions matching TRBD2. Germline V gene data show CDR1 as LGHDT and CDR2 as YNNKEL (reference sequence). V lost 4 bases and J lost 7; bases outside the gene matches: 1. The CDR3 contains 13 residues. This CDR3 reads CASSPGLAGEQYF. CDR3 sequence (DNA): TGTGCCAGCAGCCCGGGACTAGCGGGGGAGCAGTACTTC.

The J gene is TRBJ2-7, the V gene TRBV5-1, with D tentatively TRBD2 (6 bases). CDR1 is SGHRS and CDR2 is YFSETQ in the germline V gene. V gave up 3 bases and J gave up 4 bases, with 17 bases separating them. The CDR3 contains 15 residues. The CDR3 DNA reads TGCGCCAGCAGCTCTCGGAGGGAGCGAATATACGAGCAGTACTTC. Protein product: CASSSRRERIYEQYF.

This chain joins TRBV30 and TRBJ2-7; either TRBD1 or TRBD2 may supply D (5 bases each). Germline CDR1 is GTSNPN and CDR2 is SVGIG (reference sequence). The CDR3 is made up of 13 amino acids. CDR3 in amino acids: CARGVTGTGEQYF. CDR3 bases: TGTGCTAGAGGTGTGACGGGGACCGGGGAGCAGTACTTC.

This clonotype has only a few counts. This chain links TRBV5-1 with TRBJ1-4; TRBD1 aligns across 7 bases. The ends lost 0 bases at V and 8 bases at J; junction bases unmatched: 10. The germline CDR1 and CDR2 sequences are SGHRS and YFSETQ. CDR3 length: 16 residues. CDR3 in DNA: TGCGCCAGCAGCTTGGGCCCCGGGACAGCGATCGAAAAACTGTTTTTT. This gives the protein CASSLGPGTAIEKLFF.

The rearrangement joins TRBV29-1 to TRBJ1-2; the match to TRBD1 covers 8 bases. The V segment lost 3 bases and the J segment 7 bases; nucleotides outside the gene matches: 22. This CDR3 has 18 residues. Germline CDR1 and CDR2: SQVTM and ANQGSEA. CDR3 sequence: CSVERTQGAGPALSGYTF. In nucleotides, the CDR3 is TGCAGCGTTGAGCGTACTCAGGGGGCTGGACCCGCTTTAAGTGGCTACACCTTC.

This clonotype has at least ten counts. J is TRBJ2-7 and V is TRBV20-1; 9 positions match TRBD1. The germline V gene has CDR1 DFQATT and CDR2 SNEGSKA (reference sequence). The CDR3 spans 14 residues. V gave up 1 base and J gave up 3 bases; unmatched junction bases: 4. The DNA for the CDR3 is TGCAGTGCTAGAGGGGACAGGGAAGACTACGAGCAGTACTTC. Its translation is CSARGDREDYEQYF.

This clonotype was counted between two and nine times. CDR3 loop: CSARIGRANTEAFF. The CDR3 region has the DNA TGCAGTGCTAGAATCGGCAGGGCGAACACTGAAGCTTTCTTT. J is TRBJ1-1 and V is TRBV20-1; possibly TRBD1 for D (5 bases). Trimming took 2 bases from V and 1 from J, leaving 11 bases between them. The CDR3 contains 14 residues. The germline CDR1 and CDR2 sequences are DFQATT and SNEGSKA (reference sequence).

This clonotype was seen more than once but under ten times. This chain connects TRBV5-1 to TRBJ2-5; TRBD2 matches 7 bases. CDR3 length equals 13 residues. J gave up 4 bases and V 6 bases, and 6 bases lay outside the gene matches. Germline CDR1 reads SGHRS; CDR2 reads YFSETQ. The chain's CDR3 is CASTGGPGETQYF. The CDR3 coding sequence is TGCGCCAGCACGGGGGGACCAGGAGAGACCCAGTACTTC.

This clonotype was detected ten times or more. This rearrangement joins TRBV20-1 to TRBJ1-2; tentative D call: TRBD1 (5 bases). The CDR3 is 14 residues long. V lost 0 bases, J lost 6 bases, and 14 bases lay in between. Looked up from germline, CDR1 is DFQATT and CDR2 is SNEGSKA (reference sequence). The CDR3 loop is CSARDPAGTDGYTF. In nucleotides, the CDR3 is TGCAGTGCTAGAGATCCGGCAGGGACGGATGGCTACACCTTC.

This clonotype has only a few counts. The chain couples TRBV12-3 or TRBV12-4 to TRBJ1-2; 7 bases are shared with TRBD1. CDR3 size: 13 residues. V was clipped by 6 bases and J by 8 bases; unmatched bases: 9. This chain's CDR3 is CASRFDRVEGYTF. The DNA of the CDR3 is TGTGCCAGCAGATTCGACAGGGTGGAAGGCTACACCTTC.

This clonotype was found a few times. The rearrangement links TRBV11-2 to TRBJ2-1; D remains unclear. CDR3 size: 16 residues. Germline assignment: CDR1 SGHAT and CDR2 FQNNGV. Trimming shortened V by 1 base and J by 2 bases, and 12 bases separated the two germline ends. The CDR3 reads CASSLVYGGPYNEQFF. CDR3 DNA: TGTGCCAGCAGCTTAGTCTACGGCGGACCCTACAATGAGCAGTTCTTC.

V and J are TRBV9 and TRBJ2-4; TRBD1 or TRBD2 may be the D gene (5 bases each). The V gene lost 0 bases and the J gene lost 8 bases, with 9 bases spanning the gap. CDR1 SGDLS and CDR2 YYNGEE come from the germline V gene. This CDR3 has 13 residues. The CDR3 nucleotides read TGTGCCAGCAGCGTAGACGAGGGGTACATTCAGTACTTC. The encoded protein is CASSVDEGYIQYF.

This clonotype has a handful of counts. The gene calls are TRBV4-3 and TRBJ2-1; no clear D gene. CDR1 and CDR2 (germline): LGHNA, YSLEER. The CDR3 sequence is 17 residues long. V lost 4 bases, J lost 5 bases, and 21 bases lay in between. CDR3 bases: TGCGCCAGCAGCCTGAAGGGCCTGTCTATCGCGAACAATGAGCAGTTCTTC. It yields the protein CASSLKGLSIANNEQFF.

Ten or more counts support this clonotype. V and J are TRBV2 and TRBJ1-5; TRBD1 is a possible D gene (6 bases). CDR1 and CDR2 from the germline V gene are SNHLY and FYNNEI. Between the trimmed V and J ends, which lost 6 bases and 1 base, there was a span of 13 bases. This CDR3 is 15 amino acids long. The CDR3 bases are TGTGCCAGCAGGGGGATCAGGGGAAGCAATCAGCCCCAGCATTTT. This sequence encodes CASRGIRGSNQPQHF.

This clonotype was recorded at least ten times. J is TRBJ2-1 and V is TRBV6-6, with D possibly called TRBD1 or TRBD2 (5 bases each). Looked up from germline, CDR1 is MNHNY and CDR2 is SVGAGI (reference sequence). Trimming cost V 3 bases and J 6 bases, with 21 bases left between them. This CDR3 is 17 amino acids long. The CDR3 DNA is TGTGCCAGCAGTTATCAAGAGGGACCGGGGAGACGCAATGAGCAGTTCTTC. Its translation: CASSYQEGPGRRNEQFF.

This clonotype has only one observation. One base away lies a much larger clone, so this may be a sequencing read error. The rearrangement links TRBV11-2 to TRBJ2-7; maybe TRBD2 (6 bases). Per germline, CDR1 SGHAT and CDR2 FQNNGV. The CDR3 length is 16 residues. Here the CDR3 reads CVSSFPMAGSPYEQYF. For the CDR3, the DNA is TGTGTCAGCAGCTTCCCCATGGCGGGGAGTCCCTACGAGCAGTACTTC.

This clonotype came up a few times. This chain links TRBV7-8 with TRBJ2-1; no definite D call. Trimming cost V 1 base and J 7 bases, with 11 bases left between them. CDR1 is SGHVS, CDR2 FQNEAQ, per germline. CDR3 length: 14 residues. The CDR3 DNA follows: TGTGCCAGCAGCTTAGGAGTATTGGGGAATGAGCAGTTCTTC. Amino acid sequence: CASSLGVLGNEQFF.

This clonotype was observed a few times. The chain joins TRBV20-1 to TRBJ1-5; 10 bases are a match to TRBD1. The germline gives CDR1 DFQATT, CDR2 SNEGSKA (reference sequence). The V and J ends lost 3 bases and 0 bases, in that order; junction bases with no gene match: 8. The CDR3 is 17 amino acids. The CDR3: CSARKLGQGNSNQPQHF. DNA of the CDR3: TGCAGTGCTAGGAAATTGGGACAGGGGAATAGCAATCAGCCCCAGCATTTT.

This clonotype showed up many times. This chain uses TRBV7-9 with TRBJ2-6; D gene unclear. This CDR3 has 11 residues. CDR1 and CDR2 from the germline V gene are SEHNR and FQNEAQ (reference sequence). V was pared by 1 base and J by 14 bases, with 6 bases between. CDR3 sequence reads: CASSLEVLLTF. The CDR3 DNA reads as TGTGCCAGCAGCTTAGAGGTTCTCCTGACTTTC.

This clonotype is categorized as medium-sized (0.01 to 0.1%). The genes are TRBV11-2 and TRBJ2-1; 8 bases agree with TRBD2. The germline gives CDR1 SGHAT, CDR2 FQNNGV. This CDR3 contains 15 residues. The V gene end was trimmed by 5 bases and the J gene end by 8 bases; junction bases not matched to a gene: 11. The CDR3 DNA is TGTGCCAGCAGCACAAGGCGGGGGGATTCGGATGAGCAGTTCTTC. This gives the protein CASSTRRGDSDEQFF.

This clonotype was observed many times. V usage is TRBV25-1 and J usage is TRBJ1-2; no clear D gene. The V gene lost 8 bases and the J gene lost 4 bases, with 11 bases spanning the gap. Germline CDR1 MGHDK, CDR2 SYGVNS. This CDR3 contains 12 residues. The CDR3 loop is CASLGGGYGYTF. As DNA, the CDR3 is TGTGCCAGCCTCGGAGGTGGCTATGGCTACACCTTC.

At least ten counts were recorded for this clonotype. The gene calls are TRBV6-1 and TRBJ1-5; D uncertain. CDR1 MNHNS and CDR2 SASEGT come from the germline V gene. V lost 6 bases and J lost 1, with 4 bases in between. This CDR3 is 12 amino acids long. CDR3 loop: CASRISNQPQHF. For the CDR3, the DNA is TGTGCCAGCAGAATAAGCAATCAGCCCCAGCATTTT.

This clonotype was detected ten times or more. The CDR3, as DNA: TGTGCCAGCAGCTTCGGCAGGGGTTATCAGCCCCAGCATTTT. It specifies CASSFGRGYQPQHF. The chain joins TRBV5-8 to TRBJ1-5; tentative D call: TRBD1 (6 bases). CDR3 size: 14 residues. Germline V CDR1 and CDR2: SGHTS, YDEGEE. V shed 2 bases and J shed 5 bases, with 11 bases lying between them. The variable domain in full, with the rest retrieved from reference TRBV5-8 and TRBJ1-5, is EAGVTQSPTHLIKTRGQQATLRCSPISGHTSVYWYQQALGLGLQFLLWYDEGEERNRGNFPPRFSGRQFPNYSSELNVNALELEDSALYLCASSFGRGYQPQHFGDGTRLSIL.

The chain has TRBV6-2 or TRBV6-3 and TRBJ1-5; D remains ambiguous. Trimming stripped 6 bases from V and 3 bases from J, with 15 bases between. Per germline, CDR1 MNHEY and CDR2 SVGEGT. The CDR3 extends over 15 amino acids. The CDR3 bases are TGTGCCAGCAGAGACCCGGGCCCCAACAATCAGCCCCAGCATTTT. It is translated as CASRDPGPNNQPQHF.